This T cell receptor (beta chain) was sequenced during a study of blood T cell repertoires in COVID-19. Study processing details: Estimated nucleated cell counts came from reference gene primer amplification. Clones were sequenced by immunoSEQ multiplex PCR, and TCRdb holds only the in-frame ones, with some missing. The V and J calls and the clone size are those of that table, but D and trimming were determined from the DNA. The sample lists around 160,000 clones, 80% to 85% occurring once. Sequencing used peripheral blood. The receptor was isolated from a human donor in a cohort sampled during active COVID-19.

CDR3 in amino acids: CASSLASDEQFF. CDR3 bases: TGTGCCAGCAGCCTGGCTAGTGATGAGCAGTTCTTC. The chain uses TRBV11-3 and TRBJ2-1; D remains unclear. This CDR3 spans 12 amino acids. Trimming removed 5 bases at V and 8 bases at J, with 10 bases between. Germline lookup yields CDR1 SGHNT and CDR2 YENEEA.